A single sample gave rise to the 15 T cell receptor beta chains below, sequenced in a study of identical twins. Each CDR3 protein is one row after TCRdb ran MiXCR on the 5' RACE reads. The top ten hold over 10% of the sample, which has some 730,000 distinct CDR3 sequences, over 15% seen once. These data also formed part of another study, on T cells expressing NK-cell markers.

Material for sequencing was PBMCs. These receptors all come from a woman between 18 and 29 years old in good health.

The chain recombines TRBV7-9 with TRBJ2-1; TRBD1 matches 10 bases. CDR3 length: 15 amino acids. Per germline, CDR1 SEHNR and CDR2 FQNEAQ (reference sequence). V dropped 4 bases and J dropped 10; count of bases not matched to a gene: 10. In nucleotides, the CDR3 is TGTGCCAGCAGCTCACCCGGGACAGGGGTTTTGGAGCAGTTCTTC. Translating gives CASSSPGTGVLEQFF.

This clonotype was observed a few times. The chain recombines TRBV6-5 with TRBJ2-4, with 12 bases identical to TRBD1. CDR1 is MNHEY and CDR2 is SVGAGI in the germline V gene. CDR3 length: 19 residues. After removal of 2 bases from V and 0 bases from J, the junction contained 8 bases not matched to a gene. CDR3 DNA: TGTGCCAGCAGTTACCGTGGGACAGGGGGCCTCTTAGCCAAAAACATTCAGTACTTC. It is translated as CASSYRGTGGLLAKNIQYF.

This clonotype appeared a few times. V usage is TRBV10-3 and J usage is TRBJ2-1, with 7 bases lining up with TRBD1. CDR3 length: 14 amino acids. CDR1 and CDR2 (germline): ENHRY, SYGVKD. V shed 6 bases, J shed 6 bases, and the junction held 8 bases outside the gene matches. CDR3 sequence reads: CAISTRGWTNEQFF. In DNA form, the CDR3 reads TGTGCCATCAGCACCAGGGGGTGGACCAATGAGCAGTTCTTC.

The table lists this clonotype with a few counts. This chain connects TRBV4-1 to TRBJ2-3; D unclear. The CDR3 loop spans 16 amino acids. Germline V gene sequence: CDR1 MGHRA, CDR2 YSYEKL. V was shortened by 8 bases and J by 2 bases, with 20 bases between the two germline ends. The CDR3 protein is CASRGPSRGVTDTQYF. CDR3 in DNA: TGCGCCAGCCGTGGTCCATCCCGTGGGGTCACAGATACGCAGTATTTT.

CDR3 in DNA: TGCAGTGCTAGGAAAACTAGCGGGAGGGCCGCAGCCTACGAGCAGTACTTC. Its protein is CSARKTSGRAAAYEQYF. The rearrangement links TRBV20-1 to TRBJ2-7; TRBD2 matches at 13 bases. V lost 3 bases to trimming and J lost 2 bases; unmatched junction nucleotides: 10. This CDR3 region has 17 residues. Germline CDR1 is DFQATT and CDR2 is SNEGSKA (reference sequence).

This clonotype was seen more than once but under ten times. The rearrangement uses TRBV12-3 or TRBV12-4 and TRBJ1-2; TRBD1 might be the D (6 bases). The CDR3 totals 14 residues. V lost 7 bases to trimming and J lost 4 bases, with 16 bases between them. The CDR3 reads CASTLGQRLYGYTF. In DNA form, the CDR3 reads TGTGCCAGCACCCTCGGACAGCGACTCTATGGCTACACCTTC.

The chain employs TRBV3-1 and TRBJ1-2; a weak D match, TRBD1 (5 bases). The CDR3 spans 14 residues. The V end lost 8 bases, the J end lost 2 bases, and 15 bases lay between the germline ends. CDR1 is LGHDT, CDR2 YNNKEL, per germline (reference sequence). The CDR3 spells CASGKTAGNYGYTF. CDR3 sequence (DNA): TGTGCCAGCGGGAAGACAGCGGGAAACTATGGCTACACCTTC.

The chain is built from TRBV10-2 and TRBJ2-7; 8 positions match TRBD2. CDR1 is WSHSY, CDR2 SAAADI, per germline. V shed 5 bases, J shed 2 bases, and the junction held 8 bases outside the gene matches. This CDR3 region has 15 residues. The CDR3 DNA sequence: TGCGCCAGCAGTCCGAGCGGGGGAGAGACCTACGAGCAGTACTTC. It specifies CASSPSGGETYEQYF.

The chain links TRBV6-1 to TRBJ2-3; 9 bases line up with TRBD2. CDR3 length equals 16 residues. Germline V gives CDR1 MNHNS, CDR2 SASEGT. V was clipped by 6 bases and J by 5 bases; unmatched bases: 12. CDR3 DNA: TGTGCCAGCAGCGCTCAAGGGACTAGCCCGGGAGATACGCAGTATTTT. Translation gives CASSAQGTSPGDTQYF.

This clonotype was counted a few times. One end of the junction is discordant with germline, which a read error may explain. The CDR3 DNA reads TGTGCCAGCAGCGTAGAACCAGGGGTTAACATTGAAGCTTTCTTT. Its translation is CASSVEPGVNIEAFF. The chain links TRBV9 to TRBJ1-1, with a possible D match to TRBD1 (6 bases). Germline CDR1 reads SGDLS; CDR2 reads YYNGEE. The CDR3 consists of 15 residues. Filled out from reference TRBV9 and TRBJ1-1, the complete variable domain reads DSGVTQTPKHLITATGQRVTLRCSPRSGDLSVYWYQQSLDQGLQFLIQYYNGEERAKGNILERFSAQQFPDLHSELNLSSLELGDSALYFCASSVEPGVNIEAFFGQGTRLTVV.

This rearrangement joins TRBV7-9 to TRBJ1-2, with D possibly TRBD1 on 5 matching bases. The germline CDR1 and CDR2 sequences are SEHNR and FQNEAQ (reference sequence). Trimming pared 1 base from V and 3 bases from J, leaving 12 bases between. The CDR3 has 15 residues. Written as DNA, the CDR3 is TGTGCCAGCAGCTTAGGGCCAGGGAGTGACTATGGCTACACCTTC. As protein: CASSLGPGSDYGYTF. Full variable domain (outside the CDR3, taken from reference TRBV7-9 and TRBJ1-2): DTGVSQNPRHKITKRGQNVTFRCDPISEHNRLYWYRQTLGQGPEFLTYFQNEAQLEKSRLLSDRFSAERPKGSFSTLEIQRTEQGDSAMYLCASSLGPGSDYGYTFGSGTRLTVV.

This clonotype appeared a few times. The chain combines TRBV4-1 with TRBJ2-1, with D perhaps matching TRBD1 (6 bases). Trimming took off 0 bases at V and 4 bases at J, with 10 bases between the two ends. The germline gives CDR1 MGHRA, CDR2 YSYEKL. The length of the CDR3 is 15 residues. The CDR3 nucleotides are TGCGCCAGCAGCCAAGATCAGAGGGGGTACAATGAGCAGTTCTTC. Its protein product is CASSQDQRGYNEQFF.

CDR3 in DNA: TGCGCCAGCAGTGTTACTAGCGGGAGCTACAATGAGCAGTTCTTC. As protein: CASSVTSGSYNEQFF. The J gene is TRBJ2-1, the V gene TRBV10-2; 11 nucleotides agree with TRBD2. CDR1 and CDR2 (germline): WSHSY, SAAADI. This CDR3 comprises 15 residues. Trimming at V came to 4 bases and at J to 3 bases, leaving 2 bases not matched to a gene.

This chain joins TRBV5-1 and TRBJ1-1; D gene uncertain. The germline V gene encodes CDR1 SGHRS and CDR2 YFSETQ. The CDR3 has 14 residues. V dropped 0 bases and J dropped 1 base, with 7 bases sitting between them. The CDR3 spells CASSLDWRNTEAFF. As DNA, the CDR3 is TGCGCCAGCAGCTTGGACTGGAGGAACACTGAAGCTTTCTTT.

The chain combines TRBV5-1 with TRBJ1-1; a possible D gene is TRBD1 (6 bases). Germline loops: CDR1 SGHRS, CDR2 YFSETQ. The CDR3 runs 16 residues. Trimming stripped 3 bases from V and 3 bases from J, with 18 bases between. The DNA for the CDR3 is TGCGCCAGCAGCTCAAAGTTGGGACAAACGGACACTGAAGCTTTCTTT. This codes for CASSSKLGQTDTEAFF. Full variable domain (missing parts from reference TRBV5-1 and TRBJ1-1): KAGVTQTPRYLIKTRGQQVTLSCSPISGHRSVSWYQQTPGQGLQFLFEYFSETQRNKGNFPGRFSGRQFSNSRSEMNVSTLELGDSALYLCASSSKLGQTDTEAFFGQGTRLTVV.